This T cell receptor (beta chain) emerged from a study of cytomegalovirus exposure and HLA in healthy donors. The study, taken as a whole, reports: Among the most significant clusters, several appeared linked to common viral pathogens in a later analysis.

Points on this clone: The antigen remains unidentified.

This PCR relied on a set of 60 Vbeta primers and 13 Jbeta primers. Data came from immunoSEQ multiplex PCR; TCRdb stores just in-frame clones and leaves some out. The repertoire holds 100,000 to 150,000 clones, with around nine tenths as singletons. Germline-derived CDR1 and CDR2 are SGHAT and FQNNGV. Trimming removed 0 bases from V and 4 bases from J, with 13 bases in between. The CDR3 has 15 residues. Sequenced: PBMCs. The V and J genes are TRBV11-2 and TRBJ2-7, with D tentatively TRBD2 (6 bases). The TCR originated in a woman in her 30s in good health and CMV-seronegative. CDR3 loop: CASSLDGGNTYEQYF. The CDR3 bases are TGTGCCAGCAGCTTAGACGGGGGAAATACTTACGAGCAGTACTTC.